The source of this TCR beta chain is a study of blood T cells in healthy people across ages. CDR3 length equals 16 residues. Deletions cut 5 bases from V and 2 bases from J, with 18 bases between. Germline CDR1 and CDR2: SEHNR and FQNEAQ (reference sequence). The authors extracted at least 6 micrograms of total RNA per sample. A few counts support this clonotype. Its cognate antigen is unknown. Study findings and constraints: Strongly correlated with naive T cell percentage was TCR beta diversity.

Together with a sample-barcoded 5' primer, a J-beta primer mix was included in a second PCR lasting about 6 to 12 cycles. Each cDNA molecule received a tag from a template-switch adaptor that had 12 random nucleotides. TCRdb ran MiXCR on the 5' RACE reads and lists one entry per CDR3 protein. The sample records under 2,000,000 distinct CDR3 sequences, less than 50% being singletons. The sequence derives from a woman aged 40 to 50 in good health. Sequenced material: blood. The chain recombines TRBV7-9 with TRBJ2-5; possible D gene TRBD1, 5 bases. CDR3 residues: CASSTLSRDLQETQYF. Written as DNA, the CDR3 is TGTGCCAGCAGCACCCTAAGCAGGGATTTACAAGAGACCCAGTACTTC.